Listed below are T cell receptor beta chains from one sample, sequenced in a study of cytomegalovirus exposure and HLA in healthy donors. TCRdb's copy holds only in-frame clones and misses some; the assay was immunoSEQ multiplex PCR. The table lists under 150,000 clones, around nine tenths of them singletons. What was sequenced was PBMCs. Receptors were obtained from a man aged 18 to 30 in good health and CMV-seropositive. The CDR3 runs from the conserved cysteine through the conserved F or W.

TRBV5-1	TRBJ1-3	CASSQKQAAGNTIYF
TRBV1	TRBJ2-7	CTSSQDCPSSSYEQYF
TRBV29-1	TRBJ2-3	CSGRGRIGTDTQYF
TRBV5-8	TRBJ1-6	CASSLIAGGGSPLHF
TRBV20-1	TRBJ2-7	CSAYQGYEQYF
TRBV9	TRBJ1-3	CASSVEGGPGNTIYF
TRBV7-2	TRBJ1-5	CASSQNNQPQHF
TRBV6-5	TRBJ2-2	CASSYLAGGRGELFF
TRBV11-2	TRBJ2-7	CASSFGQGAWEQYF
TRBV12-5	TRBJ1-1	CASGLVLGQGPANTEAFF
TRBV5-6	TRBJ1-5	CASSQGVNSNQPQHF
TRBV5-1	TRBJ2-7	CASSRGLAGSYEQYF
TRBV30	TRBJ1-1	CAWSLEARNTEAFF
TRBV19	TRBJ2-3	CASSIGREITDTQYF
TRBV5-4	TRBJ2-7	CASSPAGADYEQYF
TRBV18	TRBJ1-2	CASSPKGWNYGYTF
TRBV7-6	TRBJ2-6	CASSKAWDSLPSGANVLTF
TRBV27	TRBJ2-7	CASSIAGVFYEQYF
TRBV29-1	TRBJ2-2	CSVGQGRAGELFF
TRBV5-6	TRBJ1-2	CASSYRDRDIYYGYTF
TRBV10-3	TRBJ1-3	CAISDRAQGASGNTIYF
TRBV13	TRBJ2-5	CASSLLWAGQETQYF
TRBV30	TRBJ1-2	CAWTDRGRGYTF